Described below is a single T cell receptor (beta chain) sequence and its context. The record originates from a study of blood T cell repertoires in COVID-19. Overall study: Italy, Spain and the United States were the sources of the convalescent and acute COVID-19 samples. PBMCs, B-cell-depleted T cells, or T cells provided the cDNA or gDNA that made up the material.

Methods used by the authors: The assay estimated nucleated cells by amplifying reference gene primers. The repertoire was sequenced with immunoSEQ multiplex PCR; TCRdb's copy has only in-frame clones and lacks some. V and J calls and clone size are copied from that table; D and trimming were computed from the DNA. The repertoire holds under 200,000 clones, with approximately 85% as singletons. V shed 4 bases, J shed 2 bases, and the junction held 9 bases outside the gene matches. CDR1 is SGDLS and CDR2 is YYNGEE in the germline V gene. The CDR3 totals 15 residues. Sequencing was done on a sample of peripheral blood. This chain links TRBV9 with TRBJ2-7, with 7 bases fitting TRBD1. The TCR was taken from a woman older than 75 with acute or convalescent COVID-19. CDR3 bases: TGTGCCAGCAGCTTTTCCCCCGGGACAGCCTACGAGCAGTACTTC. Its protein is CASSFSPGTAYEQYF.